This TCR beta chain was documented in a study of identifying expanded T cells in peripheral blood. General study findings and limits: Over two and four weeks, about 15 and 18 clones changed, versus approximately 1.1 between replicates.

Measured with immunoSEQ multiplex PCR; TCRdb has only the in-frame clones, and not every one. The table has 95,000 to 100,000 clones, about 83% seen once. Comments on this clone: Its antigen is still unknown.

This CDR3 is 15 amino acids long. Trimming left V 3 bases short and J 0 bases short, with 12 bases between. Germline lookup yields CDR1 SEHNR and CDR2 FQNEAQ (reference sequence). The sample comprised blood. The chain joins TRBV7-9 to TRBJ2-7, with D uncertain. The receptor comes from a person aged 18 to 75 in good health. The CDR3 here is CASSFPEVDSYEQYF. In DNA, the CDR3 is TGTGCCAGCAGCTTTCCCGAGGTAGACTCCTACGAGCAGTACTTC. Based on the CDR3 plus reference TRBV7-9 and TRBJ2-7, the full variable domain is DTGVSQNPRHKITKRGQNVTFRCDPISEHNRLYWYRQTLGQGPEFLTYFQNEAQLEKSRLLSDRFSAERPKGSFSTLEIQRTEQGDSAMYLCASSFPEVDSYEQYFGPGTRLTVT.